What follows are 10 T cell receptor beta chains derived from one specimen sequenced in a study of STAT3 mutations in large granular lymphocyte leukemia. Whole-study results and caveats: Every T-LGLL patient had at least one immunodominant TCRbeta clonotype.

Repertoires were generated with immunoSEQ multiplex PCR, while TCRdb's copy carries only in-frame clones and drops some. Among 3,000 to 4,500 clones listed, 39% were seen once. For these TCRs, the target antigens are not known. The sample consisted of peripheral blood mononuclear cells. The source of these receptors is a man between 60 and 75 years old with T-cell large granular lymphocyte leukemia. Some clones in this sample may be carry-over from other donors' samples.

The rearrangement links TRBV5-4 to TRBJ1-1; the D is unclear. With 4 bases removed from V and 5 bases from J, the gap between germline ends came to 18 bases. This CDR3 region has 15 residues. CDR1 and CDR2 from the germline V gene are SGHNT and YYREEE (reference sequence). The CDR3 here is CASSLTGFGVTEAFF. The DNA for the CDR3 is TGTGCCAGCAGCCTGACTGGGTTTGGAGTTACTGAAGCTTTCTTT. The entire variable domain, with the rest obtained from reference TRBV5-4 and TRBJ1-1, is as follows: ETGVTQSPTHLIKTRGQQVTLRCSSQSGHNTVSWYQQALGQGPQFIFQYYREEENGRGNFPPRFSGLQFPNYSSELNVNALELDDSALYLCASSLTGFGVTEAFFGQGTRLTVV.

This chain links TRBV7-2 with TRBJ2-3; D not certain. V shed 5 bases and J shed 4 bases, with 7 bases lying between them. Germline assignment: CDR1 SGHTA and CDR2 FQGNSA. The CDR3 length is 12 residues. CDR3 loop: CASSPPPDTQYF. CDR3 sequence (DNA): TGTGCCAGCAGCCCCCCCCCAGATACGCAGTATTTT.

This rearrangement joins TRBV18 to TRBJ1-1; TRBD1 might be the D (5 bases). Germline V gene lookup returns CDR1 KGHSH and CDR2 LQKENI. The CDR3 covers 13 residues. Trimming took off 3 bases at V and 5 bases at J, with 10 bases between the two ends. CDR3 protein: CASSPAGRTEAFF. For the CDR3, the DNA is TGTGCCAGCTCACCCGCAGGGCGGACTGAAGCTTTCTTT.

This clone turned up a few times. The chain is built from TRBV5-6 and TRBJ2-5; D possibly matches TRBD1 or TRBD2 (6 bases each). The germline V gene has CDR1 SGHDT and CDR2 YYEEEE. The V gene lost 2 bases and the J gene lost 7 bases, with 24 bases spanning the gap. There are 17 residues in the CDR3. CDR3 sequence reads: CASSFPGGESRGGTQYF. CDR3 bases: TGTGCCAGCAGCTTTCCGGGTGGTGAAAGCAGGGGAGGGACCCAGTACTTC.

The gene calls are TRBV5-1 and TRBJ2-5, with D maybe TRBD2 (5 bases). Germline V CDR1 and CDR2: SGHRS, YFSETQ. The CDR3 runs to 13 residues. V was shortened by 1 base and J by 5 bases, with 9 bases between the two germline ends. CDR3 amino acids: CASSLTGSETQYF. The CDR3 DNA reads TGCGCCAGCAGCTTGACGGGAAGCGAGACCCAGTACTTC.

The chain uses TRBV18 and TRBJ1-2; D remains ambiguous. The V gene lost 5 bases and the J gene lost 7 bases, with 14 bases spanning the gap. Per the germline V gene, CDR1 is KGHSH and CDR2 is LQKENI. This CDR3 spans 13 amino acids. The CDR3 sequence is CASSTSREGGYTF. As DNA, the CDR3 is TGTGCCAGCTCAACCTCAAGAGAGGGTGGCTACACCTTC.

As DNA, the CDR3 is TGTGCCAGCACCCAAGAAAGGGGGAATGGCTACACCTTC. Translated: CASTQERGNGYTF. V usage is TRBV6-1 and J usage is TRBJ1-2, with TRBD1 as a possible D gene (6 bases). CDR1 and CDR2 (germline): MNHNS, SASEGT. The length of the CDR3 is 13 residues. Trimming removed 7 bases at V and 6 bases at J, with 15 bases between.

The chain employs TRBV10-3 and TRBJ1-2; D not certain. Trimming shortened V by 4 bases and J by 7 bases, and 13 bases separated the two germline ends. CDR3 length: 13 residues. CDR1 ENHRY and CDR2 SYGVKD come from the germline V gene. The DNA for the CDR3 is TGTGCCATCAGTGGCATTCGGGAAGCTGGCTACACCTTC. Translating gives CAISGIREAGYTF.

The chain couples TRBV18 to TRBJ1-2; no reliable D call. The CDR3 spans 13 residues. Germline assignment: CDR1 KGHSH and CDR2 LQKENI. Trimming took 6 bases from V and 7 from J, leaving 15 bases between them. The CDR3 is CASSPDNGSGYTF. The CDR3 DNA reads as TGTGCCAGCTCTCCCGACAATGGAAGTGGCTACACCTTC.

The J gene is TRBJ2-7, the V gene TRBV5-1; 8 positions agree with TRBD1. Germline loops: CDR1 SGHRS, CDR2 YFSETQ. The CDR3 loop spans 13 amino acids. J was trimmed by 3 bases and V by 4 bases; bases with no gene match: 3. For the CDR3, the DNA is TGCGCCAGCAGCCACGGACAGGGCTACGAGCAGTACGTC. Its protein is CASSHGQGYEQYV.